These 28 T cell receptor beta chains came from one sample sequenced in a study of blood T cell repertoires in COVID-19. Clones were sequenced by immunoSEQ multiplex PCR, and TCRdb holds only the in-frame ones, with some missing. The sample yields about 110,000 clones, roughly 75% seen once. The sample was peripheral blood. Receptors originate from a human donor in a cohort sampled during active or convalescent COVID-19.

The J gene is TRBJ2-1, the V gene TRBV4-3; no reliable D call. V lost 0 bases and J lost 0, with 6 bases in between. The length of the CDR3 is 15 residues. Germline V gives CDR1 LGHNA, CDR2 YSLEER. The DNA for the CDR3 is TGCGCCAGCAGCCAAGAGGCTAGCTCCTACAATGAGCAGTTCTTC. It is translated as CASSQEASSYNEQFF.

V is TRBV19 and J is TRBJ1-4; D is possibly TRBD1 (5 bases). The CDR3 loop spans 14 amino acids. Germline-derived CDR1 and CDR2 are LNHDA and SQIVND (reference sequence). With 3 bases removed from V and 4 bases from J, the gap between germline ends came to 9 bases. The CDR3, as DNA: TGTGCCAGTAGTATTGGGGCTAATAATGAAAAACTGTTTTTT. Encoded protein: CASSIGANNEKLFF.

This chain uses TRBV3-1 (or the pseudogene TRBV3-2) with TRBJ1-4; tentative D call: TRBD1 (5 bases). This CDR3 is 16 amino acids long. V gave up 1 base and J gave up 5 bases, with 14 bases separating them. Germline V lookup: CDR1 LGHDT, CDR2 YNNKEL (reference sequence). For the CDR3, the DNA is TGTGCCAGCAGCCAAGGAGGCAGGGCTAGAAATGAAAAACTGTTTTTT. It specifies CASSQGGRARNEKLFF.

The chain employs TRBV6-5 and TRBJ1-3, with 7 bases matching TRBD1. Germline CDR1 and CDR2: MNHEY and SVGAGI. The ends lost 6 bases at V and 0 bases at J; junction bases unmatched: 5. This CDR3 has 15 amino acids. This CDR3 reads CASSRGTDSGNTIYF. The DNA for the CDR3 is TGTGCCAGCAGCCGCGGGACAGACTCTGGAAACACCATATATTTT.

The chain joins TRBV3-1 (or the pseudogene TRBV3-2) to TRBJ1-5; 10 nucleotides match TRBD1. The germline V gene has CDR1 LGHDT and CDR2 YNNKEL (reference sequence). CDR3 length: 15 amino acids. V shed 5 bases, J shed 6 bases, and the junction held 7 bases outside the gene matches. The CDR3 sequence is CASSFRDRGPQPQHF. CDR3 bases: TGTGCCAGCAGCTTCCGGGACAGGGGCCCTCAGCCCCAGCATTTT.

Notes on this clone: Compared with germline, one end of the junction differs, possibly owing to a read error. This chain uses TRBV12-3 or TRBV12-4 with TRBJ2-7, with TRBD2 matching 8 bases. The CDR3 loop spans 13 amino acids. CDR3 in amino acids: CASSPTTGRGEMF. CDR3 coding DNA: TGTGCCAGCAGTCCGACCACCGGGCGGGGGGAAATGTTC.

The chain combines TRBV25-1 with TRBJ1-2, with D perhaps matching TRBD1 (5 bases). The CDR3 contains 14 residues. The V and J ends lost 1 base and 3 bases respectively, with 9 bases between them. Germline CDR1 and CDR2: MGHDK and SYGVNS. CDR3 DNA: TGTGCCAGCAGTGAATTTGGCAGGGACTATGGCTACACCTTC. Amino acids: CASSEFGRDYGYTF.

V is TRBV6-2 or TRBV6-3 and J is TRBJ1-3; D unclear. Germline V gene lookup returns CDR1 MNHEY and CDR2 SVGEGT. The CDR3 sequence is 14 residues long. The V end was cut by 5 bases, the J end by 0 bases, with 8 bases between. The CDR3 region is CASSLQISGNTIYF. For the CDR3, the DNA is TGTGCCAGCAGTCTTCAGATCTCTGGAAACACCATATATTTT.

This clone was recorded a few times. The V call is TRBV28, the J call TRBJ1-5, with 9 bases aligning to TRBD1. J was trimmed by 6 bases and V by 7 bases; bases with no gene match: 10. The germline V gene encodes CDR1 MDHEN and CDR2 SYDVKM. This CDR3 spans 15 amino acids. CDR3 sequence reads: CASTGTGGVVQPQHF. CDR3 nucleotides: TGTGCCAGCACCGGAACAGGGGGCGTCGTTCAGCCCCAGCATTTT.

This clone has just a few counts. The gene calls are TRBV24-1 and TRBJ2-7; D not certain. The CDR3 is made up of 11 amino acids. Germline V gene data show CDR1 as KGHDR and CDR2 as SFDVKD. Trimming took 9 bases from V and 1 from J, leaving 6 bases between them. The CDR3 protein is CATSTSYEQYF. In nucleotides, the CDR3 is TGTGCCACCTCCACTTCCTACGAGCAGTACTTC.

The V call is TRBV18, the J call TRBJ2-5; 9 bases fit TRBD2. V trimming: 2 bases; J trimming: 9 bases; junction bases outside the gene matches: 7. Germline CDR1 is KGHSH and CDR2 is LQKENI. The CDR3 loop spans 14 amino acids. Written as DNA, the CDR3 is TGTGCCAGCTCACCAACTAGCGGGCCCGCCCCCCAGTACTTC. Residues: CASSPTSGPAPQYF.

CDR3 in DNA: TGTGCTAGTCGGACTAGCGGGGGGAGCTCCTACAATGAGCAGTTCTTC. It specifies CASRTSGGSSYNEQFF. The chain has TRBV12-5 and TRBJ2-1; 14 bases are shared with TRBD2. The germline gives CDR1 LGHNT, CDR2 FRNRAP. The CDR3 runs 16 residues. The J segment lost 0 bases and the V segment lost 8 bases, leaving 3 bases of the junction unmatched.

This clone has only a few counts. J is TRBJ2-5 and V is TRBV7-8, with D perhaps matching TRBD2 (5 bases). CDR1 and CDR2 (germline): SGHVS, FQNEAQ. V shed 5 bases and J shed 4 bases, with 14 bases lying between them. CDR3 length: 14 amino acids. The CDR3 DNA follows: TGTGCCAGCAGCGACGACAAACGGGGAGAGACCCAGTACTTC. Translation gives CASSDDKRGETQYF.

This chain links TRBV12-3 or TRBV12-4 with TRBJ2-4; a possible D gene is TRBD2 (5 bases). The CDR3 sequence is 12 residues long. The ends were cut back, 6 bases at V and 8 bases at J, with 11 bases in the middle. The CDR3 sequence is CASSPSRDIQYF. The CDR3 bases are TGTGCCAGCAGCCCCTCGAGGGACATTCAGTACTTC.

The DNA of the CDR3 is TGTGCCAGCAGCGTAGCTGGCAGGCTAAGCTCTGGAAACACCATATATTTT. Translation: CASSVAGRLSSGNTIYF. The chain recombines TRBV9 with TRBJ1-3; D gene ambiguous. The CDR3 sequence is 17 residues long. V was clipped by 0 bases and J by 0 bases, with 13 bases between them. Germline V gene lookup returns CDR1 SGDLS and CDR2 YYNGEE.

This chain connects TRBV6-5 to TRBJ2-5, with TRBD1 matching 9 bases. V lost 2 bases to trimming and J lost 5 bases; unmatched junction nucleotides: 9. The CDR3 contains 16 residues. Germline V gene sequence: CDR1 MNHEY, CDR2 SVGAGI. CDR3: CASSYRGQGRRETQYF. CDR3 coding DNA: TGTGCCAGCAGTTACCGGGGACAGGGTCGACGCGAGACCCAGTACTTC.

This chain connects TRBV11-2 to TRBJ1-2, with 11 bases identical to TRBD1. There are 15 residues in the CDR3. Germline V gene lookup returns CDR1 SGHAT and CDR2 FQNNGV. V shed 5 bases and J 3 bases; nucleotides not matched to a gene: 5. This chain's CDR3 is CASSVDRGRDYGYTF. CDR3 bases: TGTGCCAGCAGCGTGGACAGGGGGCGCGACTATGGCTACACCTTC.

V usage is TRBV9 and J usage is TRBJ1-1; TRBD1 might be the D (6 bases). Between the trimmed V and J ends, which lost 3 bases and 3 bases, there was a span of 9 bases. The CDR3 totals 13 residues. Germline CDR1 and CDR2: SGDLS and YYNGEE. For the CDR3, the DNA is TGTGCCAGCAGCGAGGACAGTTACACTGAAGCTTTCTTT. It is translated as CASSEDSYTEAFF. Full variable domain (remainder filled in from reference TRBV9 and TRBJ1-1): DSGVTQTPKHLITATGQRVTLRCSPRSGDLSVYWYQQSLDQGLQFLIQYYNGEERAKGNILERFSAQQFPDLHSELNLSSLELGDSALYFCASSEDSYTEAFFGQGTRLTVV.

The V gene is TRBV5-4, the J gene TRBJ2-7; 7 bases are a match to TRBD2. Germline CDR1 reads SGHNT; CDR2 reads YYREEE (reference sequence). The J segment lost 5 bases and the V segment lost 4 bases, leaving 9 bases of the junction unmatched. The CDR3 length is 14 residues. CDR3 nucleotides: TGTGCCAGCAGCCAACTAGCGTCTTCGGACGAGCAGTACTTC. This gives the protein CASSQLASSDEQYF.

V and J are TRBV3-1 (or the pseudogene TRBV3-2) and TRBJ2-7; tentatively, D is TRBD2 (6 bases). CDR1 and CDR2 from the germline V gene are LGHDT and YNNKEL (reference sequence). CDR3 size: 15 residues. Trimming cost V 6 bases and J 0 bases, with 15 bases left between them. CDR3: CASRATGVSSYEQYF. The CDR3 coding sequence is TGTGCCAGCAGGGCGACGGGGGTCAGCTCCTACGAGCAGTACTTC.

The chain carries TRBV29-1 and TRBJ1-2, with D maybe TRBD1 (6 bases). Germline loops: CDR1 SQVTM, CDR2 ANQGSEA. The CDR3 contains 15 residues. The V and J ends lost 1 base and 7 bases respectively, with 19 bases between them. The CDR3 region has the DNA TGCAGCGTTGAAGGGGTCAGCAGGGGCCCTACTGGCTACACCTTC. It translates to CSVEGVSRGPTGYTF.

The chain is built from TRBV7-7 and TRBJ2-5; D might be TRBD2 (7 bases). CDR3 length: 16 amino acids. Germline CDR1 reads SSHAT; CDR2 reads FNYEAQ (reference sequence). Trimming removed 5 bases from V and 5 bases from J, with 21 bases in between. CDR3 coding DNA: TGTGCCAGCAGCACTAGGGGGGGACACAGGGAGGAGACCCAGTACTTC. Protein sequence: CASSTRGGHREETQYF.

V is TRBV10-3 and J is TRBJ2-2, with D possibly matching TRBD1 (5 bases). CDR1 is ENHRY, CDR2 SYGVKD, per germline. The CDR3 consists of 12 residues. Trimming removed 9 bases at V and 1 base at J, with 6 bases between. This chain's CDR3 is CAIGQNTGELFF. The CDR3 nucleotides are TGTGCCATTGGACAGAACACCGGGGAGCTGTTTTTT.

This clone was detected once. This chain links TRBV24-1 with TRBJ2-3, with 11 bases identical to TRBD2. Per germline, CDR1 KGHDR and CDR2 SFDVKD. This CDR3 has 17 amino acids. V gave up 8 bases and J gave up 0 bases; unmatched junction bases: 9. In DNA, the CDR3 is TGTGCCACCACATCCGGGACTAGCGGAACTAGCACAGATACGCAGTATTTT. This translates into CATTSGTSGTSTDTQYF.

The chain combines TRBV2 with TRBJ2-1; TRBD2 matches at 8 bases. Germline CDR1 SNHLY, CDR2 FYNNEI. This CDR3 is built from 13 residues. J was trimmed by 6 bases and V by 6 bases; bases with no gene match: 4. CDR3 sequence (DNA): TGTGCCAGCAGGGCGGGAGGCTCCAATGAGCAGTTCTTC. Its protein is CASRAGGSNEQFF.

This clone was seen a handful of times. The chain links TRBV19 to TRBJ2-1, with 8 bases lining up with TRBD1. CDR1 is LNHDA and CDR2 is SQIVND in the germline V gene (reference sequence). This CDR3 spans 12 amino acids. V lost 4 bases, J lost 12 bases, and 5 bases stayed unmatched. Here the CDR3 DNA reads TGTGCCAGTAGTAGGACAGGGTTAGGGCAGTTCTTC. Translated: CASSRTGLGQFF.

With respect to this clone: One end of the junction fails to match germline, which may point to a read error. This rearrangement joins TRBV20-1 to TRBJ2-7; 9 positions match TRBD1. This CDR3 is built from 9 residues. Germline V CDR1 and CDR2: DFQATT, SNEGSKA (reference sequence). CDR3 DNA: TGCAGTGCTCTCCGGGACAGGGACTTC. Protein sequence: CSALRDRDF.

The chain is built from TRBV21-1 and TRBJ2-1; the D call in the table, TRBD1, was not verified against the DNA. TRBV21-1 is flagged as a pseudogene. This CDR3 is 18 amino acids long. CDR3 nucleotide sequence: TGTGCCAGCAGCAAAAAAGGGGACGGGGACAGGGCCTACAATGAGCAGTTCTTC. Protein sequence: CASSKKGDGDRAYNEQFF.